This entry lists 21 T cell receptor beta chains sequenced from one sample in a study of blood T cell repertoires in COVID-19. TCRdb's copy holds only in-frame clones and misses some; the assay was immunoSEQ multiplex PCR. The sample consists of 200,000 to 250,000 clones, roughly four fifths of them appearing once. Material: peripheral blood. The receptor source for this set is a woman of 80 years or more with COVID-19, enrolled during active disease.

This sequence joins TRBV2 and TRBJ1-1; 11 bases agree with TRBD1. V trimming: 3 bases; J trimming: 7 bases; junction bases outside the gene matches: 10. The CDR3 is 16 amino acids. CDR1 and CDR2 from the germline V gene are SNHLY and FYNNEI. CDR3 residues: CASSDTSVGTGGEAFF. The DNA for the CDR3 is TGTGCCAGCAGTGATACGTCGGTTGGGACAGGGGGTGAAGCTTTCTTT.

This chain joins TRBV3-1 (or the pseudogene TRBV3-2) and TRBJ1-2; TRBD1 matches 10 bases. Germline V lookup: CDR1 LGHDT, CDR2 YNNKEL (reference sequence). V gave up 4 bases and J gave up 5 bases; unmatched junction bases: 7. This CDR3 comprises 15 residues. CDR3 amino acids: CASSPRDRGGYGYTF. The DNA for the CDR3 is TGTGCCAGCAGCCCCCGGGACAGGGGTGGTTATGGCTACACCTTC.

The gene calls are TRBV7-9 and TRBJ2-3, with D uncertain. V was cut by 2 bases and J by 2 bases, with 17 bases left in between. The germline V gene has CDR1 SEHNR and CDR2 FQNEAQ (reference sequence). The length of the CDR3 is 17 residues. CDR3 amino acids: CASSLSTFGPHTDTQYF. The CDR3 DNA sequence: TGTGCCAGCAGCTTATCCACCTTTGGGCCCCACACAGATACGCAGTATTTT.

This clone was seen a single time. The chain recombines TRBV15 with TRBJ1-4; D is undetermined. CDR3 length: 16 residues. CDR1 and CDR2 from the germline V gene are LNHNV and YYDKDF (reference sequence). The germline V and J ends were trimmed by 0 bases and 0 bases, with 8 bases remaining between them. CDR3 DNA sequence: TGTGCCACCAGCAGAGATCTAGGTGCAACTAATGAAAAACTGTTTTTT. It specifies CATSRDLGATNEKLFF.

The V and J genes are TRBV27 and TRBJ2-7; 7 nucleotides agree with TRBD1. CDR1 and CDR2 (germline): MNHEY, SMNVEV (reference sequence). With 9 bases clipped from V and 1 base from J, the junction kept 15 bases outside the gene matches. The CDR3 length is 16 residues. The CDR3 nucleotides read TGTGCCAGTAAGACAAGGGGACAGTTATCATCCTACGAGCAGTACTTC. Amino acids: CASKTRGQLSSYEQYF.

The V and J genes are TRBV30 and TRBJ1-5; TRBD1 matches 8 bases. Per germline, CDR1 GTSNPN and CDR2 SVGIG (reference sequence). With V trimmed by 3 bases and J by 4 bases, 8 bases remained unmatched. The CDR3 is 15 residues long. The CDR3 is CAWSRTGGQNQPQHF. Here the CDR3 DNA reads TGTGCCTGGAGCCGAACAGGGGGTCAAAATCAGCCCCAGCATTTT.

This clone was detected a few times. This chain uses TRBV5-6 with TRBJ2-7; D is unclear. V was shortened by 4 bases and J by 3 bases, with 11 bases between the two germline ends. CDR1 and CDR2 from the germline V gene are SGHDT and YYEEEE. The length of the CDR3 is 13 residues. CDR3 coding DNA: TGTGCCAGCAGCATCCCACAGAGCTACGAGCAGTACTTC. Protein product: CASSIPQSYEQYF.

The rearrangement uses TRBV10-3 and TRBJ1-2; D is perhaps TRBD1 (5 bases). Deletions cut 5 bases from V and 2 bases from J, with 12 bases between. From germline, CDR1 is ENHRY and CDR2 SYGVKD. The CDR3 totals 14 residues. The CDR3 region is CAISRQTGNYGYTF. CDR3 bases: TGTGCCATCAGTCGACAGACTGGGAACTATGGCTACACCTTC.

This rearrangement joins TRBV6-6 to TRBJ1-1, with no clear D. Per the germline V gene, CDR1 is MNHNY and CDR2 is SVGAGI (reference sequence). This CDR3 region has 12 residues. V lost 6 bases and J lost 4, with 9 bases in between. CDR3 sequence: CASRGGSTEAFF. In DNA form, the CDR3 reads TGTGCCAGCAGAGGAGGGAGCACTGAAGCTTTCTTT.

V is TRBV20-1 and J is TRBJ2-5, with a weak D call TRBD1 (5 bases). Germline assignment: CDR1 DFQATT and CDR2 SNEGSKA (reference sequence). Trimming cost V 3 bases and J 2 bases, with 10 bases left between them. The CDR3 is made up of 13 amino acids. CDR3 DNA sequence: TGCAGTGCTAGTGACAGAAGTCAAGAGACCCAGTACTTC. Encoded protein: CSASDRSQETQYF.

V is TRBV27 and J is TRBJ2-1; the match to TRBD1 covers 7 bases. The germline V gene encodes CDR1 MNHEY and CDR2 SMNVEV (reference sequence). CDR3 length: 16 amino acids. J was trimmed by 4 bases and V by 0 bases; bases with no gene match: 6. For the CDR3, the DNA is TGTGCCAGCAGTTTATCGCCCGACAGGGTATACAATGAGCAGTTCTTC. Encoded protein: CASSLSPDRVYNEQFF.

This clone was seen only a few times. The DNA for the CDR3 is TGTGCCAGCAGCGTAGACCCCTCCTTGGCGGATGGGCAGTTCTTC. This codes for CASSVDPSLADGQFF. V usage is TRBV9 and J usage is TRBJ2-1, with D hard to call. Germline CDR1 reads SGDLS; CDR2 reads YYNGEE. The CDR3 has 15 amino acids. V was trimmed by 0 bases and J by 12 bases, leaving 19 bases between them.

The chain is built from TRBV10-3 and TRBJ2-1; perhaps TRBD2 as D (6 bases). There are 13 residues in the CDR3. The ends were cut back, 3 bases at V and 6 bases at J, with 9 bases in the middle. Germline V gene sequence: CDR1 ENHRY, CDR2 SYGVKD. The CDR3, as DNA: TGTGCCATCAGTGAATCGGGACTCAATGAGCAGTTCTTC. Amino acid sequence: CAISESGLNEQFF.

CDR3 coding DNA: TGTGCCAGCAGCGCCTCTGGGGCCCTTAGCAATCAGCCCCAGCATTTT. Protein product: CASSASGALSNQPQHF. The rearrangement uses TRBV7-8 and TRBJ1-5, with a weak D call TRBD1 (5 bases). Trimming removed 5 bases from V and 0 bases from J, with 14 bases in between. The germline V gene has CDR1 SGHVS and CDR2 FQNEAQ. The CDR3 contains 16 residues.

The genes are TRBV5-8 and TRBJ2-1; 8 bases line up with TRBD2. Unmatched junction bases numbered 7, after V lost 5 bases and J lost 0 bases. Looked up from germline, CDR1 is SGHTS and CDR2 is YDEGEE. CDR3 length: 16 residues. The CDR3 sequence is CASRGPRGGSYNEQFF. The CDR3 DNA is TGTGCCAGCAGGGGGCCCCGGGGGGGCTCCTACAATGAGCAGTTCTTC.

The chain combines TRBV11-1 with TRBJ1-1, with 8 bases identical to TRBD1. The germline CDR1 and CDR2 sequences are SGHAT and FQDESV (reference sequence). The CDR3 contains 14 residues. The V gene end was trimmed by 3 bases and the J gene end by 1 base; junction bases not matched to a gene: 1. In nucleotides, the CDR3 is TGTGCCAGCAGCTTGGGGACAGGGAACACTGAAGCTTTCTTT. Protein product: CASSLGTGNTEAFF.

V gene TRBV4-3 combines with J gene TRBJ1-1; possibly TRBD1 for D (5 bases). Germline CDR1 is LGHNA and CDR2 is YSLEER. The germline V and J ends were trimmed by 4 bases and 6 bases, with 15 bases remaining between them. The CDR3 has 14 residues. The CDR3 spells CASSRTQGSAEAFF. The CDR3 region has the DNA TGCGCCAGCAGCCGGACCCAGGGAAGCGCTGAAGCTTTCTTT.

In its sample, this clone was seen a few times. CDR3 coding DNA: TGTGCCAGCAGCGCCCCGGACAGGGCGGGAGGAAACACCATATATTTT. Translating gives CASSAPDRAGGNTIYF. The chain couples TRBV11-2 to TRBJ1-3; 8 bases are shared with TRBD1. This CDR3 has 16 residues. V lost 5 bases to trimming and J lost 4 bases; unmatched junction nucleotides: 10. Germline V gives CDR1 SGHAT, CDR2 FQNNGV.

This clone was seen a single time. The chain couples TRBV2 to TRBJ2-7, with 9 bases fitting TRBD2. This CDR3 region has 15 residues. The V and J ends lost 6 bases and 0 bases, in that order; junction bases with no gene match: 6. Germline V gene sequence: CDR1 SNHLY, CDR2 FYNNEI. The CDR3 coding sequence is TGTGCCAGCAGCATATATAGCGGGAGCTCCTACGAGCAGTACTTC. Residues: CASSIYSGSSYEQYF.

The chain combines TRBV25-1 with TRBJ1-1; D gene ambiguous. V lost 8 bases, J lost 1 base, and 8 bases lay in between. Germline assignment: CDR1 MGHDK and CDR2 SYGVNS. The CDR3 runs 12 residues. CDR3 loop: CASGYRNTEAFF. The CDR3, as DNA: TGTGCCAGCGGATACAGGAACACTGAAGCTTTCTTT.

In its sample, this clone was seen a few times. V is TRBV3-1 (or the pseudogene TRBV3-2) and J is TRBJ1-5, with D perhaps matching TRBD1 (6 bases). V was clipped by 2 bases and J by 4 bases, with 9 bases between them. Germline V gene sequence: CDR1 LGHDT, CDR2 YNNKEL (reference sequence). This CDR3 comprises 14 residues. The CDR3 loop is CASSQLGANQPQHF. In DNA form, the CDR3 reads TGTGCCAGCAGCCAATTGGGGGCAAATCAGCCCCAGCATTTT.